The source of this T cell receptor beta chain is a study of cytomegalovirus exposure and HLA in healthy donors (dated by TCRdb to the late 2010s). With respect to the entire study: The 666 repertoires of the first cohort and the roughly 120 validation repertoires were produced on the same platform, according to a later analysis. The study was designed to test whether signatures of past pathogen exposure could be identified by cataloging public T cell receptors. Besides the first cohort of roughly 660 subjects, a separate validation cohort made up of 90 to 150 different subjects was used. To predict cytomegalovirus infection status, the study combined high-throughput TCR immunosequencing, statistical association of individual TCRs with disease status, and machine learning.

Of note for this clone: Which antigen it targets is not known. No base quality values were provided; no much bigger clone lies one nucleotide off.

The donors were included in the validation cohort of roughly 130 subjects, a group kept apart from the roughly 700-subject first cohort. Beyond this particular receptor, the publication reports: While some public TCRs were present in many individuals, most TCR sequences turned up only very rarely across donors. The classifier was reported to diagnose cytomegalovirus status with high specificity and sensitivity in both the original and validation cohorts. A few of the identified cytomegalovirus-associated TCR beta chains were confirmed in vitro to be specific for cytomegalovirus antigens. The study gave a list of more than 150 TCR beta chains associated with cytomegalovirus. The authors suggested that the approach could potentially be generalized to other disease states and immunological phenotypes. The validation cohort had no HLA typing available for a later analysis, so co-occurrence within that cohort was assessed over all 130 or so repertoires. A later analysis found that TCRs clustered in the first cohort also tended to co-occur in the roughly 120 validation repertoires, with approximately 93% of cluster scores above 0.

Relative to germline, V is 4 bases shorter and J is 5 bases shorter, with 20 bases between their ends. The germline V gene yields SGDLS for CDR1 and YYNGEE for CDR2. From the cysteine through the phenylalanine, the CDR3 covers 16 amino acids. This entry keeps only the CDR3 DNA: 48 bases, framed from base 1. Libraries were prepared through the immunoSEQ multiplex PCR assay. The original methods were these. To diagnose cytomegalovirus status from the catalog of TCR beta chain sequences, a statistical classification framework was built. The table was pulled from immuneACCESS by TCRdb, which kept in-frame rearrangements only. Such tables lose some clones; where checked, under half of the loss comes from unresolved V genes, and the rest has no known cause. V, J and clone size were drawn from that table, and D and trimming were deduced from the DNA. Recorded for this sample are some 220,000 clones; about nine tenths of them occurred a single time. The ten largest account for approximately 1.1% of the sample.

This receptor was identified in a woman younger than 30 in good health and CMV-seronegative. The sequencing input was PBMCs. This chain joins TRBV9 to TRBJ2-3; TRBD2 could be the D gene, as 6 bases match. CDR3 loop: CASSSVAEEGLDTQYF. The DNA sequence follows: TGTGCCAGCAGCTCAGTAGCGGAGGAGGGCTTAGATACGCAGTATTTT.